This TCR beta chain was recorded in a study of cytomegalovirus exposure and HLA in healthy donors. As for the study in general: Among around 400 genotyped donors, approximately 80% fell in the Caucasian-associated ancestry cluster. Points from the study as a whole: It was reportedly the case that the classifier diagnosed cytomegalovirus status with high specificity and sensitivity.

This CDR3 region has 17 residues. Trimming took 3 bases from V and 5 from J; bases not matched to a gene: 10. The germline CDR1 and CDR2 sequences are LGHNA and YNFKEQ. Comments on this clone: Its antigen is undetermined.

13 Jbeta primers and 60 Vbeta primers were used for the PCR. Only in-frame clones appear in the TCRdb table, and some are missing; sequencing was by immunoSEQ multiplex PCR. The top ten clones hold 10% to 15% of a sample with about 150,000 clones, approximately 80% of them seen once. V usage is TRBV4-2 and J usage is TRBJ2-2, with TRBD2 identical over 9 bases. The sequencing sample was made of PBMCs. The receptor's source is a young man in good health and CMV-seropositive. Written as DNA, the CDR3 is TGTGCCAGCAGCCACCCAGTTACAGCGGGGGGTACCGGGGAGCTGTTTTTT. Translating it yields CASSHPVTAGGTGELFF.